Presented here are 21 T cell receptor beta chains from one specimen sequenced in a study of T cell changes during pregnancy in multiple sclerosis. Sequencing was performed with immunoSEQ multiplex PCR; in TCRdb, only in-frame clones are kept and a portion is missing. The sample contains under 50,000 clones, around 89% of which appear only once. Sequencing used CD4+ T cells from peripheral blood mononuclear cells, obtained after pregnancy. The source of these receptors is a female donor with multiple sclerosis, enrolled in a pregnancy study.

This CDR3 is CASSATNSRGFYEQYF. DNA of the CDR3: TGTGCCAGCAGTGCGACCAACTCCAGGGGTTTCTACGAGCAGTACTTC. The chain employs TRBV2 and TRBJ2-7; D possibly corresponds to TRBD1 (6 bases). The CDR3 consists of 16 residues. V was trimmed by 4 bases and J by 3 bases, leaving 19 bases between them. Per the germline V gene, CDR1 is SNHLY and CDR2 is FYNNEI.

The V gene is TRBV10-2, the J gene TRBJ2-1, with TRBD2 as a possible D gene (6 bases). Germline-derived CDR1 and CDR2 are WSHSY and SAAADI. The CDR3 length is 14 residues. V lost 3 bases and J 6 bases, leaving 12 bases between the germline ends. CDR3 protein: CASSEFNSGNEQFF. The CDR3 DNA reads TGCGCCAGCAGTGAATTTAATAGCGGCAATGAGCAGTTCTTC.

The rearrangement uses TRBV6-4 and TRBJ1-1; a possible D gene is TRBD1 (5 bases). This CDR3 region has 17 residues. Germline V gene data show CDR1 as MRHNA and CDR2 as SNTAGT. Trimming stripped 6 bases from V and 3 bases from J, with 23 bases between. CDR3 amino acids: CASRTPTVTLSYTEAFF. The CDR3 nucleotides are TGTGCCAGCAGGACCCCGACAGTTACACTTTCATACACTGAAGCTTTCTTT.

This rearrangement joins TRBV19 to TRBJ1-1; weak D call: TRBD1 (5 bases). Between the trimmed V and J ends, which lost 5 bases and 2 bases, there was a span of 9 bases. The germline V gene has CDR1 LNHDA and CDR2 SQIVND (reference sequence). The CDR3 consists of 13 residues. The CDR3 sequence: CASSYDRNTEAFF. The DNA for the CDR3 is TGTGCCAGTAGTTACGACAGAAACACTGAAGCTTTCTTT.

The chain links TRBV7-3 to TRBJ2-1; 9 bases are a match to TRBD1. The ends lost 2 bases at V and 7 bases at J; junction bases unmatched: 3. Germline V CDR1 and CDR2: SGHTA, FQGTGA. This CDR3 has 14 residues. The CDR3 loop is CASSLGTGNNEQFF. The CDR3 coding sequence is TGTGCCAGCAGCTTAGGGACAGGGAATAATGAGCAGTTCTTC.

V is TRBV29-1 and J is TRBJ2-2, with TRBD2 identical over 13 bases. V was clipped by 5 bases and J by 6 bases; unmatched bases: 6. In germline, CDR1 is SQVTM, CDR2 ANQGSEA. This CDR3 has 15 residues. The CDR3 loop is CSVRKGLAGPGELFF. DNA of the CDR3: TGCAGCGTTAGGAAGGGACTAGCGGGACCCGGGGAGCTGTTTTTT.

Worth noting for this clone: Likely a read error: the CDR3 ends without its conserved phenylalanine or tryptophan. The DNA is left out, because the CDR3 cannot be placed on it with certainty; the CDR3 is given as TCRdb lists it. The chain links TRBV21-1 to TRBJ2-6; TRBD2, the table's D call, was not compared with the DNA. TRBV21-1 is a recognized pseudogene. The CDR3 is 10 residues long, counting both termini. This CDR3 reads CASSKVRAEV.

The gene calls are TRBV29-1 and TRBJ2-3; 8 positions match TRBD1. Germline V CDR1 and CDR2: SQVTM, ANQGSEA. V lost 4 bases to trimming and J lost 4 bases; unmatched junction nucleotides: 4. The CDR3 extends over 13 amino acids. The CDR3 reads CSVAGGDADTQYF. The CDR3 nucleotides are TGCAGCGTTGCAGGGGGCGACGCAGATACGCAGTATTTT.

The rearrangement links TRBV19 to TRBJ2-7; 11 bases align to TRBD2. The CDR3 totals 15 residues. V lost 4 bases and J lost 2; bases outside the gene matches: 4. Germline CDR1 reads LNHDA; CDR2 reads SQIVND (reference sequence). CDR3 DNA: TGTGCCAGTAGTACCCGACTAGCGGGAACCTACGAGCAGTACTTC. Its translation: CASSTRLAGTYEQYF.

The genes are TRBV10-2 and TRBJ2-1, with D tentatively TRBD2 (5 bases). Germline CDR1 is WSHSY and CDR2 is SAAADI. CDR3 length equals 13 residues. With 6 bases removed from V and 3 bases from J, the gap between germline ends came to 9 bases. The DNA of the CDR3 is TGCGCCAGCAGCTCTAGCAGCTACAATGAGCAGTTCTTC. As protein: CASSSSSYNEQFF.

The V and J genes are TRBV28 and TRBJ2-3; 9 bases agree with TRBD1. CDR3 length: 15 residues. Per germline, CDR1 MDHEN and CDR2 SYDVKM. V lost 4 bases to trimming and J lost 8 bases; unmatched junction nucleotides: 10. CDR3 sequence (DNA): TGTGCCAGCAGTTCCGGGACAGGGTTCACAAGTACGCAGTATTTT. Protein sequence: CASSSGTGFTSTQYF.

This chain connects TRBV2 to TRBJ2-7; the D gene is possibly TRBD2 (5 bases). Trimming left V 3 bases short and J 3 bases short, with 9 bases between. Germline CDR1 SNHLY, CDR2 FYNNEI. CDR3 length: 13 residues. This CDR3 is CASSDNGNYEQYF. The CDR3, as DNA: TGTGCCAGCAGTGACAACGGGAACTACGAGCAGTACTTC.

The chain carries TRBV18 and TRBJ1-3; 7 bases align to TRBD1. The CDR3 sequence is 14 residues long. The ends lost 0 bases at V and 7 bases at J; junction bases unmatched: 3. CDR1 and CDR2 from the germline V gene are KGHSH and LQKENI. The CDR3 nucleotides are TGTGCCAGCTCACCACCGACAGGGTCCAACACCATATATTTT. Translation: CASSPPTGSNTIYF.

The rearrangement uses TRBV7-2 and TRBJ1-2; no clear D. The CDR3 has 13 amino acids. CDR1 SGHTA and CDR2 FQGNSA come from the germline V gene. V was trimmed by 5 bases and J by 8 bases, leaving 15 bases between them. The DNA of the CDR3 is TGTGCCAGCAGCCCGGGAAAGGCGGCCGGCTACACCTTC. It is translated as CASSPGKAAGYTF. The full variable domain, with the rest looked up from reference TRBV7-2 and TRBJ1-2, is GAGVSQSPSNKVTEKGKDVELRCDPISGHTALYWYRQSLGQGLEFLIYFQGNSAPDKSGLPSDRFSAERTGGSVSTLTIQRTQQEDSAVYLCASSPGKAAGYTFGSGTRLTVV.

This clone was counted a single time. The CDR3 spells CASSLGASGGEQFF. CDR3 in DNA: TGTGCCAGCAGCTTAGGTGCTAGCGGGGGTGAGCAGTTCTTC. The J gene is TRBJ2-1, the V gene TRBV7-2, with 10 bases matching TRBD2. Looked up from germline, CDR1 is SGHTA and CDR2 is FQGNSA. CDR3 size: 14 residues. J lost 9 bases, V lost 1 base, and 3 bases had no gene match.

The rearrangement uses TRBV2 and TRBJ2-3; TRBD1 matches 10 bases. J was trimmed by 4 bases and V by 6 bases; bases with no gene match: 4. This CDR3 spans 14 amino acids. Germline CDR1 is SNHLY and CDR2 is FYNNEI. CDR3 protein: CASSRDRGPDTQYF. The CDR3, as DNA: TGTGCCAGCAGCCGGGACAGGGGACCAGATACGCAGTATTTT.

The chain employs TRBV1 and TRBJ2-5; TRBD2 reflects the table's D call only, with no check against the DNA. TRBV1 is recorded as a pseudogene. CDR3 size: 14 residues. The CDR3 nucleotides read TGCACCAGCAGCCAAGAGGCGGTCCAAGAGACCCAGTACTTC. The encoded protein is CTSSQEAVQETQYF.

The gene calls are TRBV4-2 and TRBJ2-1; 9 nucleotides align to TRBD1. This CDR3 comprises 14 residues. The V gene end was trimmed by 1 base and the J gene end by 10 bases; junction bases not matched to a gene: 5. CDR1 is LGHNA and CDR2 is YNFKEQ in the germline V gene. The CDR3 reads CASSQGTGAIEQFF. The CDR3 nucleotides are TGTGCCAGCAGCCAAGGGACAGGGGCCATAGAGCAGTTCTTC.

J is TRBJ2-1 and V is TRBV6-4; 9 bases line up with TRBD2. Germline V gene lookup returns CDR1 MRHNA and CDR2 SNTAGT. Trimming at V came to 0 bases and at J to 8 bases, leaving 5 bases not matched to a gene. This CDR3 has 15 residues. CDR3 in DNA: TGTGCCAGCAGTGACTCCAGGGGACTAGCTCATGAGCAGTTCTTC. Translating it yields CASSDSRGLAHEQFF.

The chain is built from TRBV30 and TRBJ1-3; D gene unclear. This CDR3 comprises 15 residues. Trimming stripped 1 base from V and 0 bases from J, with 10 bases between. Germline CDR1 reads GTSNPN; CDR2 reads SVGIG (reference sequence). CDR3 DNA sequence: TGTGCCTGGAGTGGTCAGGAAAACTCTGGAAACACCATATATTTT. This encodes CAWSGQENSGNTIYF.

This rearrangement joins TRBV4-2 to TRBJ2-1; 7 bases are shared with TRBD1. Germline trimming cut 1 base from V and 4 bases from J; bases unmatched to any gene: 4. This CDR3 comprises 15 residues. Germline lookup yields CDR1 LGHNA and CDR2 YNFKEQ. The CDR3 DNA is TGTGCCAGCAGCCAAGGAGACAGGGCATACAATGAGCAGTTCTTC. It yields the protein CASSQGDRAYNEQFF.